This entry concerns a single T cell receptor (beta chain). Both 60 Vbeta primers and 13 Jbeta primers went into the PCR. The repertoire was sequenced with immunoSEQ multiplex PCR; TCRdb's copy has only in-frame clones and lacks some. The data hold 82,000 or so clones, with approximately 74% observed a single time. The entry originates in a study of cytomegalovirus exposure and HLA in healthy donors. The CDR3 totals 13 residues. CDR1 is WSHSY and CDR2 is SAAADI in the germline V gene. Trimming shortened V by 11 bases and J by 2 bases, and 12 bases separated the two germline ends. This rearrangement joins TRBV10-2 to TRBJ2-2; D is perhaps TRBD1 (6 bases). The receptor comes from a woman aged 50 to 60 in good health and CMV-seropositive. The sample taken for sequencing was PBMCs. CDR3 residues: CAVRGPNTGELFF. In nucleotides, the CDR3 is TGCGCCGTCAGGGGCCCTAACACCGGGGAGCTGTTTTTT.